What follows are 28 T cell receptor beta chains derived from one specimen sequenced in a study of blood T cell repertoires in COVID-19. The table came from immunoSEQ multiplex PCR; TCRdb's copy has only in-frame clones and leaves some out. The sample shows approximately 440,000 clones, roughly nine tenths of them seen only once. Sample: PBMCs or T cells enriched from blood (not recorded which). These receptors originate from a woman aged 18-29 years who had recovered from COVID-19.

The V gene is TRBV27, the J gene TRBJ1-6; no definite D call. V lost 4 bases and J lost 16, with 14 bases in between. The length of the CDR3 is 12 residues. Germline V gene data show CDR1 as MNHEY and CDR2 as SMNVEV (reference sequence). CDR3 residues: CASSSSAGELHF. The CDR3 DNA reads as TGTGCCAGCAGTTCCTCCGCGGGAGAACTCCACTTT.

There are a few counts of this clone. This chain links TRBV24-1 with TRBJ2-7; 7 nucleotides match TRBD1. The CDR3 loop spans 15 amino acids. The germline V gene encodes CDR1 KGHDR and CDR2 SFDVKD. V trimming: 4 bases; J trimming: 0 bases; junction bases outside the gene matches: 5. Written as DNA, the CDR3 is TGTGCCACCAGTGACTGGACAGGAAACTCCTACGAGCAGTACTTC. Its translation: CATSDWTGNSYEQYF.

The V gene is TRBV6-5, the J gene TRBJ1-1; D unclear. V was pared by 6 bases and J by 1 base, with 15 bases between. CDR1 MNHEY and CDR2 SVGAGI come from the germline V gene. The CDR3 extends over 15 amino acids. As DNA, the CDR3 is TGTGCCAGCAGCCCCGGCGGGTCGACGAACACTGAAGCTTTCTTT. Its protein is CASSPGGSTNTEAFF.

This clone was counted a few times. V is TRBV10-1 and J is TRBJ2-1; 8 bases are a match to TRBD2. This CDR3 is built from 12 residues. Germline CDR1 WNHNN, CDR2 SYGVQD (reference sequence). J lost 7 bases, V lost 11 bases, and 7 bases had no gene match. The CDR3 protein is CAFYRGGNEQFF. CDR3 DNA: TGCGCCTTTTACCGGGGGGGGAATGAGCAGTTCTTC.

The chain employs TRBV2 and TRBJ2-1, with unresolved D. Germline V gene data show CDR1 as SNHLY and CDR2 as FYNNEI. V dropped 7 bases and J dropped 6 bases, with 13 bases sitting between them. The CDR3 consists of 13 residues. CDR3 loop: CASTRQVANEQFF. DNA of the CDR3: TGTGCCAGCACTCGGCAGGTCGCCAATGAGCAGTTCTTC.

This clone has only a few counts. The chain employs TRBV29-1 and TRBJ1-2, with D possibly matching TRBD1 (5 bases). Trimming left V 4 bases short and J 12 bases short, with 12 bases between. CDR1 and CDR2 (germline): SQVTM, ANQGSEA. The CDR3 spans 10 residues. In DNA form, the CDR3 reads TGCAGCGTTGCAGGGCATTCAGACACCTTC. Protein sequence: CSVAGHSDTF.

In DNA, the CDR3 is TGCGCCAGCAGTCCCGGACAGCTCTCTGGAAACACCATATATTTT. Translation: CASSPGQLSGNTIYF. The rearrangement joins TRBV5-1 to TRBJ1-3; D is possibly TRBD1 (6 bases). The germline V gene has CDR1 SGHRS and CDR2 YFSETQ. V lost 5 bases and J lost 0, with 12 bases in between. The CDR3 is 15 amino acids. The whole variable domain, filled in from reference TRBV5-1 and TRBJ1-3, reads KAGVTQTPRYLIKTRGQQVTLSCSPISGHRSVSWYQQTPGQGLQFLFEYFSETQRNKGNFPGRFSGRQFSNSRSEMNVSTLELGDSALYLCASSPGQLSGNTIYFGEGSWLTVV.

On this clone: A read error may account for a junction end that differs from germline. The chain uses TRBV5-5 and TRBJ1-2; D may be TRBD1 (6 bases). The CDR3 contains 14 residues. Germline V gene lookup returns CDR1 SGHKS and CDR2 YYEKEE (reference sequence). The CDR3 region is CASTITGRDDSSHF. As DNA, the CDR3 is TGTGCCAGCACCATCACAGGGAGGGACGACTCCTCACACTTC.

This clone was detected many times. The chain couples TRBV9 to TRBJ2-7; the match to TRBD2 covers 8 bases. The germline gives CDR1 SGDLS, CDR2 YYNGEE. The CDR3 totals 17 residues. J was trimmed by 0 bases and V by 0 bases; bases with no gene match: 8. This CDR3 reads CASSVGDSGTSSYEQYF. Written as DNA, the CDR3 is TGTGCCAGCAGCGTAGGGGATAGCGGGACCAGCTCCTACGAGCAGTACTTC.

This chain joins TRBV7-2 and TRBJ1-1; TRBD1 is a possible D gene (5 bases). V lost 4 bases and J 3 bases, leaving 12 bases between the germline ends. The germline V gene encodes CDR1 SGHTA and CDR2 FQGNSA. This CDR3 spans 14 amino acids. The CDR3 here is CASSSLGGYTEAFF. CDR3 bases: TGTGCCAGCAGCTCCCTTGGGGGGTACACTGAAGCTTTCTTT. The whole variable domain, remainder taken from reference TRBV7-2 and TRBJ1-1, is GAGVSQSPSNKVTEKGKDVELRCDPISGHTALYWYRQSLGQGLEFLIYFQGNSAPDKSGLPSDRFSAERTGGSVSTLTIQRTQQEDSAVYLCASSSLGGYTEAFFGQGTRLTVV.

The CDR3 DNA is TGTGCCAGCAGCTCGGCAGGGATGGAGACCCAGTACTTC. Protein sequence: CASSSAGMETQYF. The rearrangement links TRBV7-9 to TRBJ2-5; the D gene is possibly TRBD1 (5 bases). Germline V gene lookup returns CDR1 SEHNR and CDR2 FQNEAQ (reference sequence). V was shortened by 4 bases and J by 5 bases, with 11 bases between the two germline ends. The CDR3 has 13 residues.

Concerning this clone itself: This same CDR3 is encoded by further DNA sequences in the sample. The chain recombines TRBV20-1 with TRBJ2-5; the D is unclear. This CDR3 has 10 amino acids. V was clipped by 3 bases and J by 4 bases, with 3 bases between them. The germline CDR1 and CDR2 sequences are DFQATT and SNEGSKA (reference sequence). In nucleotides, the CDR3 is TGCAGTGCTAGGAGAGAGACCCAGTACTTC. It codes for CSARRETQYF.

Turning to this clone: Other DNA variants within this sample encode the same CDR3. This sequence joins TRBV7-9 and TRBJ1-1; 7 positions agree with TRBD1. Germline lookup yields CDR1 SEHNR and CDR2 FQNEAQ (reference sequence). The CDR3 extends over 12 amino acids. Trimming at V came to 5 bases and at J to 11 bases, leaving 8 bases not matched to a gene. CDR3 sequence reads: CASSLVDREAFF. In DNA form, the CDR3 reads TGTGCCAGCAGCCTAGTTGACAGGGAGGCTTTCTTT.

This sequence joins TRBV19 and TRBJ2-2, with D possibly being TRBD2 (6 bases). The CDR3 runs 15 residues. CDR1 and CDR2 (germline): LNHDA, SQIVND (reference sequence). The germline V and J ends were trimmed by 6 bases and 9 bases, with 20 bases remaining between them. The CDR3 loop reads CASSRLDGGLRELFF. DNA for the CDR3: TGTGCCAGTAGCCGCCTGGACGGGGGATTGCGGGAGCTGTTTTTT.

This chain joins TRBV10-3 and TRBJ1-5; the D is unclear. V was cut by 5 bases and J by 0 bases, with 8 bases left in between. The length of the CDR3 is 14 residues. The germline gives CDR1 ENHRY, CDR2 SYGVKD. As DNA, the CDR3 is TGTGCCATCAGTACAGAGCCTAGCAATCAGCCCCAGCATTTT. This encodes CAISTEPSNQPQHF.

This chain connects TRBV4-1 to TRBJ1-1, with D maybe TRBD1 (5 bases). CDR1 and CDR2 from the germline V gene are MGHRA and YSYEKL. CDR3 size: 14 residues. V was pared by 6 bases and J by 2 bases, with 13 bases between. The CDR3 coding sequence is TGCGCCAGCAGAAGTGGGGGAGGAAACACTGAAGCTTTCTTT. Protein sequence: CASRSGGGNTEAFF.

The gene calls are TRBV4-1 and TRBJ1-5; a weak D match, TRBD1 (6 bases). This CDR3 has 17 amino acids. V was trimmed by 0 bases and J by 2 bases, leaving 14 bases between them. Germline lookup yields CDR1 MGHRA and CDR2 YSYEKL. CDR3 protein: CASSQEGGGTGNQPQHF. The DNA for the CDR3 is TGCGCCAGCAGCCAAGAAGGGGGGGGCACGGGCAATCAGCCCCAGCATTTT.

The chain couples TRBV7-8 to TRBJ1-5; D unclear. The CDR3 spans 18 residues. Looked up from germline, CDR1 is SGHVS and CDR2 is FQNEAQ. Trimming cost V 0 bases and J 2 bases, with 17 bases left between them. The CDR3 nucleotides are TGTGCCAGCAGCTTAGCGGGCTTCTATCCGAGGGGCAATCAGCCCCAGCATTTT. Amino acid sequence: CASSLAGFYPRGNQPQHF. Looking up the rest from reference TRBV7-8 and TRBJ1-5 gives the full variable domain: GAGVSQSPRYKVAKRGQDVALRCDPISGHVSLFWYQQALGQGPEFLTYFQNEAQLDKSGLPSDRFFAERPEGSVSTLKIQRTQQEDSAVYLCASSLAGFYPRGNQPQHFGDGTRLSIL.

Only one count was recorded for this clone. The chain carries TRBV5-4 and TRBJ2-5; D is undetermined. The CDR3 contains 12 residues. The V and J ends lost 1 base and 7 bases respectively, with 8 bases between them. Germline CDR1 reads SGHNT; CDR2 reads YYREEE (reference sequence). The CDR3 DNA sequence: TGTGCCAGCAGCTTGTATCCGGGGACCCAGTACTTC. Translated: CASSLYPGTQYF.

V gene TRBV6-5 combines with J gene TRBJ1-6; D is undetermined. V lost 5 bases, J lost 0 bases, and 8 bases lay in between. This CDR3 has 15 residues. The germline V gene has CDR1 MNHEY and CDR2 SVGAGI. In nucleotides, the CDR3 is TGTGCCAGCAGTCGCGAAACCTCCTATAATTCACCCCTCCACTTT. Encoded protein: CASSRETSYNSPLHF.

The V and J genes are TRBV30 and TRBJ1-3; tentative D call: TRBD1 (6 bases). The V and J ends lost 0 bases and 2 bases respectively, with 11 bases between them. This CDR3 comprises 15 residues. The germline V gene has CDR1 GTSNPN and CDR2 SVGIG (reference sequence). DNA for the CDR3: TGTGCCTGGAGTGTACCTAGGGACACTGGAAACACCATATATTTT. Translated: CAWSVPRDTGNTIYF.

The CDR3 DNA follows: TGTGCCAGCAGCTTGGAAAGGGGCAGGGGGATTATCGATACGCAGTATTTT. Translating gives CASSLERGRGIIDTQYF. This chain uses TRBV5-6 with TRBJ2-3; 7 positions agree with TRBD1. Germline V gives CDR1 SGHDT, CDR2 YYEEEE. CDR3 size: 17 residues. The V segment lost 0 bases and the J segment 6 bases; nucleotides outside the gene matches: 13.

This chain uses TRBV15 with TRBJ1-2, with D possibly being TRBD1 (6 bases). This CDR3 has 16 amino acids. Germline V lookup: CDR1 LNHNV, CDR2 YYDKDF (reference sequence). V was trimmed by 5 bases and J by 6 bases, leaving 22 bases between them. CDR3 nucleotide sequence: TGTGCCACCAGCGGGTTGGACAGCGGATTAAGGAATGGCTACACCTTC. Translating it yields CATSGLDSGLRNGYTF.

The chain joins TRBV2 to TRBJ2-2; 7 nucleotides line up with TRBD2. The CDR3 runs to 16 residues. V gave up 4 bases and J gave up 1 base; unmatched junction bases: 6. The germline gives CDR1 SNHLY, CDR2 FYNNEI. The CDR3 sequence: CASSARGSVNTGELFF. CDR3 DNA sequence: TGTGCCAGCAGTGCCCGCGGGAGTGTGAACACCGGGGAGCTGTTTTTT.

The count of this clone is one. This sequence joins TRBV5-6 and TRBJ1-2; D might be TRBD1 (6 bases). Germline V CDR1 and CDR2: SGHDT, YYEEEE. The CDR3 is 16 amino acids. Deletions cut 2 bases from V and 1 base from J, with 15 bases between. This CDR3 reads CASSFYRQDFNYGYTF. The DNA of the CDR3 is TGTGCCAGCAGCTTCTACCGACAGGACTTTAACTATGGCTACACCTTC.

This rearrangement joins TRBV2 to TRBJ1-1; TRBD1 matches at 8 bases. Looked up from germline, CDR1 is SNHLY and CDR2 is FYNNEI. J gave up 10 bases and V 8 bases, and 18 bases lay outside the gene matches. There are 15 residues in the CDR3. The DNA for the CDR3 is TGTGCCAGCCACCTTAGACAGGGGACGTTTCTTGGAGCTTTCTTT. This codes for CASHLRQGTFLGAFF. The variable domain in full, with the rest retrieved from reference TRBV2 and TRBJ1-1, is EPEVTQTPSHQVTQMGQEVILRCVPISNHLYFYWYRQILGQKVEFLVSFYNNEISEKSEIFDDQFSVERPDGSNFTLKIRSTKLEDSAMYFCASHLRQGTFLGAFFGQGTRLTVV.

This clone showed up just once. The gene calls are TRBV4-1 and TRBJ2-2; 8 nucleotides agree with TRBD2. CDR1 MGHRA and CDR2 YSYEKL come from the germline V gene. Unmatched junction bases numbered 14, after V lost 0 bases and J lost 5 bases. CDR3 length: 19 residues. CDR3 loop: CASSQDRRAGESGTGELFF. The CDR3 region has the DNA TGCGCCAGCAGCCAAGATAGGCGAGCGGGGGAGTCTGGGACCGGGGAGCTGTTTTTT.

This chain links TRBV28 with TRBJ1-2, with D perhaps matching TRBD1 (6 bases). Deletions cut 2 bases from V and 8 bases from J, with 15 bases between. Germline V gene sequence: CDR1 MDHEN, CDR2 SYDVKM. The CDR3 loop spans 14 amino acids. The CDR3 protein is CASSLTGGPRGYTF. The CDR3 bases are TGTGCCAGCAGTTTAACGGGGGGGCCAAGGGGCTACACCTTC.